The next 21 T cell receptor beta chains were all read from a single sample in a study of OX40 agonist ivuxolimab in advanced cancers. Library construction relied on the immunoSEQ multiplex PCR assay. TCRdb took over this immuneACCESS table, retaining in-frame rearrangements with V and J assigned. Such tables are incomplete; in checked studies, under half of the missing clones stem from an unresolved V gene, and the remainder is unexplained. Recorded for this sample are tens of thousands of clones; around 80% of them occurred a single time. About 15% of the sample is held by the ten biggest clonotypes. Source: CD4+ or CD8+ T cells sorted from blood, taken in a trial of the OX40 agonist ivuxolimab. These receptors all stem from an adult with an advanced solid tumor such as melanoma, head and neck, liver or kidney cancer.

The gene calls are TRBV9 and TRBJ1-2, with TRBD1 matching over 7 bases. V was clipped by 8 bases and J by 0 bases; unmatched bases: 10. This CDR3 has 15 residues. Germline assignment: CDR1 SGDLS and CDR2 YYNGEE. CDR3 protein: CARLEGDRTNYGYTF. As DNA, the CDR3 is TGTGCCAGGCTAGAGGGGGACAGAACTAACTATGGCTACACCTTC. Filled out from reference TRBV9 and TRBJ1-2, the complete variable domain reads DSGVTQTPKHLITATGQRVTLRCSPRSGDLSVYWYQQSLDQGLQFLIQYYNGEERAKGNILERFSAQQFPDLHSELNLSSLELGDSALYFCARLEGDRTNYGYTFGSGTRLTVV.

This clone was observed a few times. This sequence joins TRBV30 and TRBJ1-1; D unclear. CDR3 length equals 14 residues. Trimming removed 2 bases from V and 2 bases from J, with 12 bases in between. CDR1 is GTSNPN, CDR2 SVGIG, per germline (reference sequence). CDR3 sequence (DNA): TGTGCCTGGAGTCAATATACAGCAAACACTGAAGCTTTCTTT. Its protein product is CAWSQYTANTEAFF.

This chain's CDR3 is CASSAPGTGGFFYEQYF. The CDR3, as DNA: TGTGCCAGCAGCGCCCCTGGTACTGGGGGGTTCTTCTACGAGCAGTACTTC. This chain joins TRBV2 and TRBJ2-7, with D maybe TRBD2 (6 bases). The CDR3 is made up of 17 amino acids. The ends were cut back, 6 bases at V and 3 bases at J, with 24 bases in the middle. The V gene's germline CDR1 is SNHLY and CDR2 FYNNEI.

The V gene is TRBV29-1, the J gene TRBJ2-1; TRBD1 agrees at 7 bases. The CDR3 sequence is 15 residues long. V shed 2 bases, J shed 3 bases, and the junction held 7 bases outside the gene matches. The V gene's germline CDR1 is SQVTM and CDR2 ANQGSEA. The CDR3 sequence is CSVELTGQIYNEQFF. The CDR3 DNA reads TGCAGCGTTGAATTAACGGGACAGATCTACAATGAGCAGTTCTTC.

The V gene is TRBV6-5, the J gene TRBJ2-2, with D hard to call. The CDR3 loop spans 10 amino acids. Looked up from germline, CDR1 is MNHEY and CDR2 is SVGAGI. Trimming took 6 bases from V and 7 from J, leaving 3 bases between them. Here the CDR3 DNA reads TGTGCCAGCAGGGACGGGGAGCTGTTTTTT. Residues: CASRDGELFF.

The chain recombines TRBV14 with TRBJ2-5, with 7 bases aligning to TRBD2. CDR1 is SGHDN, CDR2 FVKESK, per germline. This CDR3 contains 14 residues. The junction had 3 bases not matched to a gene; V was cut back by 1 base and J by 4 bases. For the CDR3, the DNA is TGTGCCAGCAGCCAAGTCAGGGAGGGAGAGACCCAGTACTTC. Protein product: CASSQVREGETQYF.

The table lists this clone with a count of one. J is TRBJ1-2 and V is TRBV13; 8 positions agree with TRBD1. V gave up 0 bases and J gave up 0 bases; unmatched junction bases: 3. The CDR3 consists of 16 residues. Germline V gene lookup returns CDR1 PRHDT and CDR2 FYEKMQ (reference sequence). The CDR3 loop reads CASSLGGQGTNYGYTF. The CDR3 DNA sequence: TGTGCCAGCAGCTTAGGCGGACAGGGAACTAACTATGGCTACACCTTC.

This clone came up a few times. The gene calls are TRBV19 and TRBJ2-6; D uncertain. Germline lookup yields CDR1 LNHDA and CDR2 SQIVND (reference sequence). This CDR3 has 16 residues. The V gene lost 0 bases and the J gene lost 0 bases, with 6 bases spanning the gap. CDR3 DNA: TGTGCCAGTAGTATAGACGCCAGCTCTGGGGCCAACGTCCTGACTTTC. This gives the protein CASSIDASSGANVLTF.

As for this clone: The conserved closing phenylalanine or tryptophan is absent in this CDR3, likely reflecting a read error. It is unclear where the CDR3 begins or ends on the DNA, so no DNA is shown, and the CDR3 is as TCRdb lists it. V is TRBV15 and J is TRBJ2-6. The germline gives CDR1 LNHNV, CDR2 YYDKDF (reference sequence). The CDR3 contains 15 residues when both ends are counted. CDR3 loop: CATSPELRCDKVGPI.

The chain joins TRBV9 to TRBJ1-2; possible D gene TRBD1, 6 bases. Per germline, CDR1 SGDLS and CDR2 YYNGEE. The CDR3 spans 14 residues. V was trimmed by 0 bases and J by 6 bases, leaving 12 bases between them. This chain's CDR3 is CASSVVQGLDGYTF. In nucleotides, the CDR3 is TGTGCCAGCAGCGTAGTCCAGGGGCTGGATGGCTACACCTTC.

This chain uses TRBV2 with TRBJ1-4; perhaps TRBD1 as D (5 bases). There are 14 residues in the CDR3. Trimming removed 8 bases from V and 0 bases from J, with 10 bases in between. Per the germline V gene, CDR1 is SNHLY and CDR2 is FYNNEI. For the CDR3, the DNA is TGTGCCAGCTCCGGGGGGTCAACTAATGAAAAACTGTTTTTT. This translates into CASSGGSTNEKLFF. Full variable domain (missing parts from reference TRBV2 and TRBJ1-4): EPEVTQTPSHQVTQMGQEVILRCVPISNHLYFYWYRQILGQKVEFLVSFYNNEISEKSEIFDDQFSVERPDGSNFTLKIRSTKLEDSAMYFCASSGGSTNEKLFFGSGTQLSVL.

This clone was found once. The CDR3 reads CASSSGGQDNEQFF. CDR3 bases: TGTGCCAGCAGCTCCGGGGGACAGGACAATGAGCAGTTCTTC. The chain carries TRBV21-1 and TRBJ2-1; the table's D call, TRBD1, has no DNA check behind it. TRBV21-1 is reported as a pseudogene. The CDR3 totals 14 residues.

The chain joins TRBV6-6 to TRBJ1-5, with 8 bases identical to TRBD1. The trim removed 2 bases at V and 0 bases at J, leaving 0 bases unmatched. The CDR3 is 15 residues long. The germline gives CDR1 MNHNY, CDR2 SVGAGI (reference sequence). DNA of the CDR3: TGTGCCAGCAGTTACGGACAGGGTAGCAATCAGCCCCAGCATTTT. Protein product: CASSYGQGSNQPQHF.

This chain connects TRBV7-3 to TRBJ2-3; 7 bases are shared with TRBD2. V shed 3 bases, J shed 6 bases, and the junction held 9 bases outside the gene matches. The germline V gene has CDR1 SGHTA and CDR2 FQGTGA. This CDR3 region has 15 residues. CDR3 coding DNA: TGTGCCAGCAGCTTGGGAAGCGGGGCATTGGATACGCAGTATTTT. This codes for CASSLGSGALDTQYF.

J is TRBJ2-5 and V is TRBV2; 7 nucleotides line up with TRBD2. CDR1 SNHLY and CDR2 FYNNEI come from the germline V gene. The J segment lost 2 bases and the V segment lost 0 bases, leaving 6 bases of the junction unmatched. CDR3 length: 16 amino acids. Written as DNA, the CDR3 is TGTGCCAGCAGTGAAGCGCTTGGGGGGGGGCAAGAGACCCAGTACTTC. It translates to CASSEALGGGQETQYF.

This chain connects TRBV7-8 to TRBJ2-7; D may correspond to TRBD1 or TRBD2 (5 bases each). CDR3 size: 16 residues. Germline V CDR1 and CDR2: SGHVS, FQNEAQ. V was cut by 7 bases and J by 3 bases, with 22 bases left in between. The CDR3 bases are TGTGCCAGCACCTCTACCCGGGACCCAGGCTTCTACGAGCAGTACTTC. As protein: CASTSTRDPGFYEQYF.

CDR3 loop: CASSRGGYEQYF. The CDR3 DNA reads as TGTGCCAGCAGCCGGGGCGGGTACGAGCAGTACTTC. The V gene is TRBV7-9, the J gene TRBJ2-7; D could derive from TRBD1 or TRBD2 (5 bases each). The CDR3 totals 12 residues. The germline gives CDR1 SEHNR, CDR2 FQNEAQ (reference sequence). Deletions cut 5 bases from V and 4 bases from J, with 9 bases between.

CDR3 in DNA: TGCAGCGTTGAAGATTATGGCGGGGGCGCGGAAACTGAAGCTTTCTTT. As protein: CSVEDYGGGAETEAFF. V gene TRBV29-1 combines with J gene TRBJ1-1, with D possibly being TRBD1 (6 bases). The V gene's germline CDR1 is SQVTM and CDR2 ANQGSEA. Trimming took off 0 bases at V and 5 bases at J, with 19 bases between the two ends. This CDR3 is 16 amino acids long. Looking up the rest from reference TRBV29-1 and TRBJ1-1 gives the full variable domain: SAVISQKPSRDICQRGTSLTIQCQVDSQVTMMFWYRQQPGQSLTLIATANQGSEATYESGFVIDKFPISRPNLTFSTLTVSNMSPEDSSIYLCSVEDYGGGAETEAFFGQGTRLTVV.

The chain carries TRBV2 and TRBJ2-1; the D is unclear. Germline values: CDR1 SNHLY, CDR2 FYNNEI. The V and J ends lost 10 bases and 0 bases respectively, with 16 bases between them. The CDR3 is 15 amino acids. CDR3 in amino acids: CATQTDRSSYNEQFF. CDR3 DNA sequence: TGTGCCACCCAGACCGACCGAAGCTCCTACAATGAGCAGTTCTTC.

CDR3 region: CASSYGQYNEQFF. In DNA form, the CDR3 reads TGTGCCAGCAGTTACGGGCAGTACAATGAGCAGTTCTTC. The genes are TRBV6-5 and TRBJ2-1; D unresolved. The CDR3 is made up of 13 amino acids. Germline CDR1 reads MNHEY; CDR2 reads SVGAGI. V was shortened by 2 bases and J by 4 bases, with 6 bases between the two germline ends.

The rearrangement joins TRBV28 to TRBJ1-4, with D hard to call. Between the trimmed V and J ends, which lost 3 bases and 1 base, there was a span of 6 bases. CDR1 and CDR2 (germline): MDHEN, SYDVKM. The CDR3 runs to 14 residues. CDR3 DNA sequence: TGTGCCAGCAGTTTTCGACGAACTAATGAAAAACTGTTTTTT. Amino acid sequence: CASSFRRTNEKLFF.